This TCR beta chain is drawn from a study of blood T cell repertoires in COVID-19. Background on the study: In each case, the material was cDNA or gDNA derived from T cells, B-cell-depleted T cells, or PBMCs.

The ends lost 2 bases at V and 9 bases at J; junction bases unmatched: 5. The germline CDR1 and CDR2 sequences are MNHEY and SVGAGI. The CDR3 consists of 15 residues. How the authors handled the data: Amplification of reference gene primers provided the estimated nucleated cell counts. The assay was immunoSEQ multiplex PCR, and TCRdb's table has in-frame clones only and misses some. The DNA was the basis for D and trimming; V, J and clone size are from that table. The sample yields 24,000 or so clones, 88% seen once. This clonotype was obtained from a man in his 70s in a cohort sampled during active COVID-19. The rearrangement links TRBV6-5 to TRBJ1-6; TRBD1 agrees at 9 bases. Sequencing was carried out using peripheral blood. CDR3 in DNA: TGTGCCAGCAGTTACCCACAGGGGGCAAGTTCACCCCTCCACTTT. It translates to CASSYPQGASSPLHF.